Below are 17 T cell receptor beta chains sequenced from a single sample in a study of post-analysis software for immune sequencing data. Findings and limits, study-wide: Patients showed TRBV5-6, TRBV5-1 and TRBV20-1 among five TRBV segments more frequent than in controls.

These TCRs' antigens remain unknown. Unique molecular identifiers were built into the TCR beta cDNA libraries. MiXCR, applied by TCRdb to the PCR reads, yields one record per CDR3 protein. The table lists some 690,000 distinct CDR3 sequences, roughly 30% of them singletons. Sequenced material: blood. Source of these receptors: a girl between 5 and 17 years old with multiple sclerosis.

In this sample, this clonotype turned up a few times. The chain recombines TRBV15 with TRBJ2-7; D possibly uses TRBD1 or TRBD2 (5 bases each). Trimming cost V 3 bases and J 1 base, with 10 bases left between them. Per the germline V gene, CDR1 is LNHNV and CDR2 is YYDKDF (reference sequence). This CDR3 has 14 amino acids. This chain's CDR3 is CATSRGDLSYEQYF. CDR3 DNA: TGTGCCACCAGCAGGGGGGATTTGTCCTACGAGCAGTACTTC.

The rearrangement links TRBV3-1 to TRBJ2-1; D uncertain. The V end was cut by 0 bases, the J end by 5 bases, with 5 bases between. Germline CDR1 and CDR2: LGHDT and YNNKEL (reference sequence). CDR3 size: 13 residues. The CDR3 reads CASSQDLNNEQFF. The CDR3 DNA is TGTGCCAGCAGCCAAGATTTGAACAATGAGCAGTTCTTC.

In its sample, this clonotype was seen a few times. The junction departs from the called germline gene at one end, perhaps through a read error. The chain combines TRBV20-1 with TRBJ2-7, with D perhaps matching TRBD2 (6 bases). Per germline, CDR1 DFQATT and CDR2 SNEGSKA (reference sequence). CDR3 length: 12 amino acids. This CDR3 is CSTSSWRDEQYF. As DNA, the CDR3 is TGCAGTACTAGCTCCTGGCGCGACGAGCAGTACTTC.

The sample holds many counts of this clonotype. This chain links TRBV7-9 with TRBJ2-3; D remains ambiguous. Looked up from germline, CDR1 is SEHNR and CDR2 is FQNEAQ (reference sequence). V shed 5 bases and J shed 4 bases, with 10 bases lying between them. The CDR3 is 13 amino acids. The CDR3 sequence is CASSPGGPDTQYF. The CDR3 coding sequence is TGTGCCAGCAGCCCTGGTGGCCCAGATACGCAGTATTTT.

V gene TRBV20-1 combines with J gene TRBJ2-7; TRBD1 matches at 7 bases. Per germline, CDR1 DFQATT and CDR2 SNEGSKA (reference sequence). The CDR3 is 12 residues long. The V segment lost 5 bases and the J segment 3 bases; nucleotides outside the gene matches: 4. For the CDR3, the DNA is TGCAGTGCTCACAGGGGTTTCTACGAGCAGTACTTC. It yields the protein CSAHRGFYEQYF.

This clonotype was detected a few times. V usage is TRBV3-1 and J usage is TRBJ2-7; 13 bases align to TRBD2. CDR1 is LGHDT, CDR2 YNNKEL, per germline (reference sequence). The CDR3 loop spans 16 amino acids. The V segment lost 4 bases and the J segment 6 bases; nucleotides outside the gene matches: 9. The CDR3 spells CASSPGLAGSSSEQYF. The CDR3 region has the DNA TGTGCCAGCAGCCCGGGACTAGCGGGAAGTTCGTCCGAGCAGTACTTC.

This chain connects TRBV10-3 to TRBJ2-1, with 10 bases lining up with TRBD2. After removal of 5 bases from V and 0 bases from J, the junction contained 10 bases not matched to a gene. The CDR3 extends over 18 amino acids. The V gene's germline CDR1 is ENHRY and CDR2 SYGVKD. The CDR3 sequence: CAISILAGEVSSYNEQFF. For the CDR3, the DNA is TGTGCCATCAGTATCCTAGCGGGGGAAGTGAGCTCCTACAATGAGCAGTTCTTC.

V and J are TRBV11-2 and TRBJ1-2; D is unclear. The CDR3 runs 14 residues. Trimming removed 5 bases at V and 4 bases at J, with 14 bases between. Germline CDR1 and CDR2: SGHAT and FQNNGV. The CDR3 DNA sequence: TGTGCCAGCAGCCAAACCGCCCGTGCCTATGGCTACACCTTC. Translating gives CASSQTARAYGYTF. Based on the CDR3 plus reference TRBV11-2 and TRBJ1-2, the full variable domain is EAGVAQSPRYKIIEKRQSVAFWCNPISGHATLYWYQQILGQGPKLLIQFQNNGVVDDSQLPKDRFSAERLKGVDSTLKIQPAKLEDSAVYLCASSQTARAYGYTFGSGTRLTVV.

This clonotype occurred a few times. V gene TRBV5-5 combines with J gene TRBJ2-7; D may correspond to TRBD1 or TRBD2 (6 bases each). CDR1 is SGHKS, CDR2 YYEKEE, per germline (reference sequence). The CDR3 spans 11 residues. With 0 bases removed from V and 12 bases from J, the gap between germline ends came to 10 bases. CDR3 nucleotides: TGTGCCAGCAGCTTGGATGGGGGGCTGTACTTC. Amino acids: CASSLDGGLYF.

CDR3 loop: CASRRRLVTEAFF. The DNA for the CDR3 is TGTGCCAGCAGACGGAGACTGGTCACTGAAGCTTTCTTT. The chain combines TRBV6-2 or TRBV6-3 with TRBJ1-1; D unclear. The CDR3 consists of 13 residues. Germline V gives CDR1 MNHEY, CDR2 SVGEGT. The ends were cut back, 6 bases at V and 4 bases at J, with 12 bases in the middle.

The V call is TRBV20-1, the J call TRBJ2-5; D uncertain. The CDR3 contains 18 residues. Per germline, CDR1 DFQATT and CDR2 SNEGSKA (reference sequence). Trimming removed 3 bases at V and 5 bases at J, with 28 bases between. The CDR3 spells CSARGYSTLHLDKETQYF. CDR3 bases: TGCAGTGCTAGGGGTTACTCTACCCTTCACCTCGACAAGGAGACCCAGTACTTC.

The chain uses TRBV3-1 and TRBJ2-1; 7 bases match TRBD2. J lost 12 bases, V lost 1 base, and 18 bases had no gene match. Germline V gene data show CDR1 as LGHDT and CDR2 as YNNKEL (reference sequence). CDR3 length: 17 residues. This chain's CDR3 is CASSQVGGSVGSGGQFF. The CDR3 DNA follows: TGTGCCAGCAGCCAAGTCGGCGGGAGTGTTGGGAGTGGTGGGCAGTTCTTC.

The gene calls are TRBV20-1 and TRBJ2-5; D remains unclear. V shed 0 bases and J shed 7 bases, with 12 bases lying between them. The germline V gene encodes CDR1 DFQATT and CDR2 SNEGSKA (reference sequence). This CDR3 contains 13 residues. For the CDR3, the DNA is TGCAGTGCTAGAGATGTGACTCGAGGGACCCAGTACTTC. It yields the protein CSARDVTRGTQYF.

The CDR3 loop is CASSPWAGTGGYEQYF. The CDR3, as DNA: TGTGCCAGCAGCCCCTGGGCGGGAACAGGGGGCTACGAGCAGTACTTC. V is TRBV7-2 and J is TRBJ2-5; 8 bases map to TRBD1. The J call may be mistaken, given a closer DNA end match to TRBJ2-7. Germline V gene sequence: CDR1 SGHTA, CDR2 FQGNSA. The length of the CDR3 is 16 residues.

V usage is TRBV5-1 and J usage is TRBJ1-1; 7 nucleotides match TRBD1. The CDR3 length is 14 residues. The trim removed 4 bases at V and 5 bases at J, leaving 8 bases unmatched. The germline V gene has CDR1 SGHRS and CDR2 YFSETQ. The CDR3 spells CASSPTGPRTEAFF. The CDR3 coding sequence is TGCGCCAGCAGCCCGACAGGGCCGCGGACTGAAGCTTTCTTT.

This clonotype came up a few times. The CDR3 region is CASSPQGGVNTEAFF. The CDR3 DNA reads as TGTGCCAGCAGCCCGCAGGGGGGGGTGAACACTGAAGCTTTCTTT. The rearrangement uses TRBV11-2 and TRBJ1-1, with 7 bases lining up with TRBD1. V gave up 5 bases and J gave up 0 bases; unmatched junction bases: 6. Germline-derived CDR1 and CDR2 are SGHAT and FQNNGV. The CDR3 has 15 residues.

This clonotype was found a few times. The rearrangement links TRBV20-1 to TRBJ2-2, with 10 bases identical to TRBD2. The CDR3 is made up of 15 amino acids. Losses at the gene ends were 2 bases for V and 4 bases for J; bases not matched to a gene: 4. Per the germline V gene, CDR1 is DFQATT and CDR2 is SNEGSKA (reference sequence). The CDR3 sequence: CSARPSGSVTGELFF. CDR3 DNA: TGCAGTGCTAGACCTAGCGGGAGTGTCACCGGGGAGCTGTTTTTT.